The 18 T cell receptor beta chains below all came from one sample that was sequenced in a study of shared clonotypes between healthy human individuals. Naive CD8 cells, CD45RO-negative and positively selected for CCR7, excluded terminally differentiated effector memory CD45RA+ cells. Sequenced by immunoSEQ multiplex PCR; TCRdb stores in-frame clones only, minus some. The sample shows about 580,000 clones, about 98% of them seen only once. The sample comprised naive CD8+ T cells sorted from blood. The receptors derive from a man under 40 in good health.

The J gene is TRBJ2-7, the V gene TRBV7-6, with 12 bases identical to TRBD2. J lost 4 bases, V lost 5 bases, and 6 bases had no gene match. CDR3 size: 15 residues. The germline gives CDR1 SGHVS, CDR2 FNYEAQ. The CDR3 sequence: CASSQSTSGSYEQYF. The CDR3 DNA reads TGTGCCAGCAGCCAATCGACTAGCGGGAGTTACGAGCAGTACTTC.

The V gene is TRBV7-3, the J gene TRBJ2-1; 7 bases are shared with TRBD2. Germline CDR1 is SGHTA and CDR2 is FQGTGA. The CDR3 is 16 amino acids. J gave up 7 bases and V 1 base, and 10 bases lay outside the gene matches. The CDR3 DNA is TGTGCCAGCAGCTTAATGGGGACTACACCAACGAATGAGCAGTTCTTC. Protein product: CASSLMGTTPTNEQFF.

The rearrangement links TRBV30 to TRBJ2-1; 13 bases map to TRBD2. J lost 8 bases, V lost 2 bases, and 3 bases had no gene match. Germline V CDR1 and CDR2: GTSNPN, SVGIG (reference sequence). CDR3 length: 14 amino acids. This chain's CDR3 is CAWSRTSGSDEQFF. The CDR3, as DNA: TGTGCCTGGAGTAGGACTAGCGGGAGTGATGAGCAGTTCTTC.

This clone is a singleton in its sample. The CDR3 coding sequence is TGTGCCAGCAGCTCCCGTCGACAGGTGAGGACTGAAGCTTTCTTT. It encodes CASSSRRQVRTEAFF. The J gene is TRBJ1-1, the V gene TRBV5-8, with a possible D match to TRBD1 (6 bases). The CDR3 is 15 amino acids. Trimming left V 3 bases short and J 5 bases short, with 17 bases between. Germline assignment: CDR1 SGHTS and CDR2 YDEGEE.

The CDR3 nucleotides read TGTGCCAGCAGTTTTACCATCCGACGTATGACAGATACTGAAGCTTTCTTT. Translation: CASSFTIRRMTDTEAFF. This chain connects TRBV28 to TRBJ1-1; possible D gene TRBD1, 5 bases. This CDR3 region has 17 residues. V lost 3 bases, J lost 5 bases, and 22 bases lay in between. Germline assignment: CDR1 MDHEN and CDR2 SYDVKM. Combining the CDR3 with reference TRBV28 and TRBJ1-1 gives the whole variable domain DVKVTQSSRYLVKRTGEKVFLECVQDMDHENMFWYRQDPGLGLRLIYFSYDVKMKEKGDIPEGYSVSREKKERFSLILESASTNQTSMYLCASSFTIRRMTDTEAFFGQGTRLTVV.

The chain has TRBV6-5 and TRBJ2-7; no firm D call. The length of the CDR3 is 14 residues. In germline, CDR1 is MNHEY, CDR2 SVGAGI. V was shortened by 3 bases and J by 7 bases, with 16 bases between the two germline ends. The CDR3, as DNA: TGTGCCAGCAGTTATTCACGGTCAACTCGGGAGCAGTACTTC. It translates to CASSYSRSTREQYF.

Remarks on this clone: Other DNA sequences in the same sample also yield this CDR3. CDR3 residues: CASSLIGDEQFF. The CDR3 coding sequence is TGTGCCAGCAGTTTAATCGGTGATGAGCAGTTCTTC. The gene calls are TRBV27 and TRBJ2-1, with D uncertain. Germline-derived CDR1 and CDR2 are MNHEY and SMNVEV (reference sequence). V was pared by 2 bases and J by 8 bases, with 7 bases between. The CDR3 is 12 residues long.

This chain links TRBV30 with TRBJ1-3; D not resolved. CDR3 length: 13 residues. Germline loops: CDR1 GTSNPN, CDR2 SVGIG (reference sequence). V was trimmed by 2 bases and J by 3 bases, leaving 8 bases between them. CDR3 sequence (DNA): TGTGCCTGGAGTTTTAGTTATGGAAACACCATATATTTT. Its protein product is CAWSFSYGNTIYF.

Here the CDR3 reads CASSDVGAPYETQYF. DNA of the CDR3: TGTGCCAGCAGCGACGTGGGGGCGCCTTATGAGACCCAGTACTTC. V gene TRBV7-6 combines with J gene TRBJ2-5; D might be TRBD1 (6 bases). Trimming cost V 5 bases and J 5 bases, with 18 bases left between them. Germline CDR1 SGHVS, CDR2 FNYEAQ. This CDR3 is 15 amino acids long.

The chain couples TRBV7-9 to TRBJ1-2; 9 bases fit TRBD1. CDR3 length: 17 amino acids. V shed 4 bases and J 4 bases; nucleotides not matched to a gene: 13. The V gene's germline CDR1 is SEHNR and CDR2 FQNEAQ (reference sequence). For the CDR3, the DNA is TGTGCCAGCAGCTCAAAACGCCCTCCGGGACAGGGCTATGGCTACACCTTC. Its protein product is CASSSKRPPGQGYGYTF. Full variable domain (missing parts from reference TRBV7-9 and TRBJ1-2): DTGVSQNPRHKITKRGQNVTFRCDPISEHNRLYWYRQTLGQGPEFLTYFQNEAQLEKSRLLSDRFSAERPKGSFSTLEIQRTEQGDSAMYLCASSSKRPPGQGYGYTFGSGTRLTVV.

This chain uses TRBV5-4 with TRBJ2-7; 7 bases line up with TRBD1. This CDR3 region has 14 residues. Losses at the gene ends were 2 bases for V and 3 bases for J; bases not matched to a gene: 5. Germline V gene lookup returns CDR1 SGHNT and CDR2 YYREEE (reference sequence). The DNA of the CDR3 is TGTGCCAGCAGCTTAAGTGGGACAGTCTACGAGCAGTACTTC. Protein product: CASSLSGTVYEQYF.

The V call is TRBV7-9, the J call TRBJ1-1; TRBD1 matches 9 bases. V was pared by 1 base and J by 5 bases, with 11 bases of the junction left unmatched. Per germline, CDR1 SEHNR and CDR2 FQNEAQ (reference sequence). The CDR3 loop spans 17 amino acids. The CDR3 DNA is TGTGCCAGCAGCTTAGGAACCCTGACAGGGGGATGGACTGAAGCTTTCTTT. The encoded protein is CASSLGTLTGGWTEAFF. Based on the CDR3 plus reference TRBV7-9 and TRBJ1-1, the full variable domain is DTGVSQNPRHKITKRGQNVTFRCDPISEHNRLYWYRQTLGQGPEFLTYFQNEAQLEKSRLLSDRFSAERPKGSFSTLEIQRTEQGDSAMYLCASSLGTLTGGWTEAFFGQGTRLTVV.

This clone was counted once. The chain links TRBV14 to TRBJ1-4; 7 bases are shared with TRBD1. Germline-derived CDR1 and CDR2 are SGHDN and FVKESK. The CDR3 is 15 residues long. V shed 2 bases and J 7 bases; nucleotides not matched to a gene: 7. CDR3 in DNA: TGTGCCAGCAGCCAATTAACAGGGGTGGGTGAAAAACTGTTTTTT. It yields the protein CASSQLTGVGEKLFF.

The genes are TRBV10-3 and TRBJ2-7; the match to TRBD2 covers 8 bases. This CDR3 is built from 13 residues. From germline, CDR1 is ENHRY and CDR2 SYGVKD. With 9 bases clipped from V and 2 bases from J, the junction kept 6 bases outside the gene matches. The CDR3 reads CAIGLAGTYEQYF. The CDR3 bases are TGTGCCATAGGACTAGCAGGGACCTACGAGCAGTACTTC.

The CDR3 DNA reads as TGCAGCGTTACGGACACAAATGGAAACACCATATATTTT. It translates to CSVTDTNGNTIYF. The chain is built from TRBV29-1 and TRBJ1-3, with a tentative D call TRBD1 (5 bases). The length of the CDR3 is 13 residues. V lost 5 bases, J lost 3 bases, and 11 bases lay in between. The germline CDR1 and CDR2 sequences are SQVTM and ANQGSEA.

The chain recombines TRBV4-3 with TRBJ2-7, with TRBD2 matching 11 bases. Trimming cost V 8 bases and J 3 bases; bases outside gene matches: 3. The length of the CDR3 is 13 residues. Germline lookup yields CDR1 LGHNA and CDR2 YSLEER. The CDR3 sequence: CASGLAGGYEQYF. CDR3 nucleotides: TGCGCCAGCGGTCTAGCGGGAGGCTACGAGCAGTACTTC.

The CDR3 spells CASMEDYEQYF. Here the CDR3 DNA reads TGTGCCAGCATGGAGGACTACGAGCAGTACTTC. This chain joins TRBV28 and TRBJ2-7, with a weak D call TRBD2 (5 bases). V lost 7 bases, J lost 3 bases, and 7 bases lay in between. CDR1 is MDHEN, CDR2 SYDVKM, per germline. The CDR3 is made up of 11 amino acids.

V gene TRBV18 combines with J gene TRBJ2-1, with D uncertain. The CDR3 spans 13 residues. V lost 3 bases and J lost 6, with 9 bases in between. The germline gives CDR1 KGHSH, CDR2 LQKENI. CDR3 nucleotide sequence: TGTGCCAGCTCACCGTCCACACTCAATGAGCAGTTCTTC. Protein product: CASSPSTLNEQFF.